This T cell receptor (beta chain) was identified during a study of cytomegalovirus exposure and HLA in healthy donors (dated by TCRdb to 2017 to 2019). A note on the overall study: An earlier analysis of approximately 640 of the donors reported more than 250 Gb of sequence data and 117 million unique TCR beta sequences from 150 million to 200 million T cells. High-throughput TCR immunosequencing, statistical association of individual TCRs with disease status, and machine learning were combined to predict cytomegalovirus infection status. Both class I and class II loci were covered by HLA typing, at four-digit resolution. On average, around 200,000 unique TCR beta nucleotide sequences were sequenced per donor among roughly 430 genotyped donors of the cohort, with 15% to 20% of those sequences being non-productive. An early release covering around 630 HLA-typed donors comprised approximately 300 gigabases of sequencing data and about 90 million unique TCR sequences. Donor age, sex, ethnicity and CMV serostatus were collected together with the repertoire data. The T cell repertoires of 666 subjects were profiled by immunosequencing and related to cytomegalovirus serostatus. A later genetic analysis took genome-wide SNP genotypes for about three fifths of the roughly 700 donors and used that subset as a discovery cohort. The study was designed to test whether signatures of past pathogen exposure could be identified by cataloging public T cell receptors. Roughly 5 DR-DQ haplotypes were treated as single units for association and clustering because of strong linkage in the cohort. Rather than drawing on any new phenotypic data, the later analysis identified candidate immune exposures from TCR beta sequences and the way those sequences occurred across donors. Besides the first cohort of roughly 660 subjects, a separate validation cohort made up of roughly 120 different subjects was used. A later analysis re-analyzed previously published TCR beta repertoires from about 600 donors and added high-resolution HLA genotyping to study TCR occurrence patterns. Of the roughly 400 genotyped donors, approximately 83% fell in the genetic ancestry cluster associated with self-reported Caucasian donors. The number of typed donors differed by locus: about 620-640 for A, B, C, DRB1 and DQB1; 500 to 550 for DQA1; approximately 610 for DPA1; and about 450 for DPB1. All discovery cohort repertoires had been generated using a single sequencing platform. In an earlier analysis of about 590 of the donors, high-throughput TCR beta sequencing was used to judge whether each TCR beta V gene segment behaved as functional or pseudogenic. Study-level results and caveats: A further reported finding was that TCR beta sequences accurately predicted the HLA-A and HLA-B alleles for most subjects in the first cohort. In this cohort, only TCR beta chains were sequenced, and detectable features were limited by the absence of alpha or paired-chain data. A cluster of highly shared sequence variants was judged likely to be a technical artifact of the sequencing pipeline. The authors suggested that the approach could potentially be extended to other disease states and immunological phenotypes. Most TCR sequences were seen in very few donors, while some public TCRs were found in many individuals. According to a later analysis, most CMV-associated TCR beta chains appeared to be HLA-restricted, and the HLA associations seemed to be driven largely by CMV exposure. Roughly uniform sequencing depth across donors was assumed in presence/absence analyses, although this assumption may not hold. HLA typing was unavailable for some donors at each locus, so association tests used only the typed subset. A later analysis associated 17,000 or so TCR beta sequences with specific HLA alleles at a false discovery rate of 0.05. Correlated functional status among segregating V segments might reflect linkage disequilibrium, but an unknown experimental factor could not be ruled out. The study listed 150 to 200 TCR beta chains as associated with cytomegalovirus. A few of the identified cytomegalovirus-associated TCR beta chains were confirmed in vitro to be specific for cytomegalovirus antigens. Cytomegalovirus status was reported to be diagnosed by the classifier with high specificity and sensitivity in both the original and validation cohorts. An earlier analysis of around 500 of the donors showed that most TCR beta V segments appeared in productive rearrangements either about 87% or about 30% of the time, which broadly matched IMGT annotations. A later analysis reported that several top co-occurrence clusters appeared linked to parvovirus B19, influenza, CMV and Epstein-Barr virus. The only immune exposure information available for the cohort was CMV serostatus. Because counts were too low, about 18 rarely observed V segments, including chromosome 9 orphons, were excluded from the earlier analysis of 500 to 700 of the donors. Strong co-occurrence of HLA alleles, especially DR and DQ, made assigning TCR associations to individual alleles difficult. In a later analysis, HLA-associated TCR beta chains showed more clonal expansion and lower generation probabilities than non-associated chains that were equally common. In a later genetic analysis, a missense DCLRE1C variant was associated with V-gene and J-gene trimming of TCR beta chains, and the association was replicated in an independent cohort. A later analysis found that TCR association rates varied across HLA loci, with DRB1 alleles showing the most associated TCRs and HLA-C alleles the fewest. In a later genetic analysis, fewer N-insertions in productive TCRs were reported among donors in an Asian-associated ancestry cluster than the roughly 700-donor mean.

The cohort consisted of some 670 healthy bone marrow donors. Cohort members were all nominally healthy when sampled, although unrecorded immune exposures were likely present. The donor tested CMV seropositive and was one of the 289 seropositive cohort members. A peripheral blood sample was provided by each donor, and peripheral blood mononuclear cells were used for TCR beta sequencing. The Qiagen DNeasy Blood Extraction Kit was used to extract genomic DNA from the blood cell samples. To prepare the library, the immunoSEQ multiplex PCR assay was applied. For the multiplex PCR, a mixture combining 60 forward primers for TCR Vbeta segments and 13 reverse primers for TCR Jbeta segments was used. A multiplex PCR assay on genomic DNA amplified the CDR3 region of rearranged TCR beta genes. The amplified TCR beta libraries were sequenced on the Illumina HiSeq System as 87-base-pair reads. As for how the authors treated the data: Across the 640 or so repertoires, a later analysis counted tens of millions of unique TCR beta chains, about 10 million of which were shared by at least two donors. Raw reads were error-corrected and collapsed into unique sequences with a nearest-neighbor algorithm that merged closely related sequences to remove PCR and sequencing errors. CDR3 sequences were aligned to IMGT reference sequences to assign V, D and J gene segments. For a sequence to be retained, a match of at least six nucleotides to both a V gene segment and a J gene segment was required. Rearrangements were classified as productive when the CDR3 lacked stop codons and remained in frame with V and J, and all other rearrangements were classified as non-productive. Following IMGT convention, CDR3 was defined as the stretch from the second conserved V-encoded cysteine to the conserved J-encoded phenylalanine. The earlier analysis of roughly 590 of the donors excluded any sequence lacking an unambiguous match to a single V gene segment. An earlier analysis of several hundred of the donors called V segments functional above 56.7% productive rearrangements and segregating when the between-donor standard deviation exceeded 5%. To diagnose cytomegalovirus status from the catalog of TCR beta chain sequences, a statistical classification framework was built. V and J gene assignment, in a later analysis, came from comparing TCR nucleotide sequences with IMGT/GENE-DB human TR gene sequences. In a later analysis, CDR3 sequences and most-parsimonious VDJ recombination scenarios were assigned using the TCRdist pipeline. In a later analysis, every TCR beta chain was defined by the combination of its CDR3 amino acid sequence and its V-gene family, and reads without a unique V-gene family were dropped. As a way to deal with suspected cross-contamination and a sequencing artifact, a later analysis dropped hundreds of nucleotide sequences that were highly shared and had low generation probability. For each public chain, a later analysis derived a clonal expansion index from normalized ranks of inferred template counts within each repertoire. A later analysis computed generation probabilities with a VDJ recombination model fitted to out-of-frame rearrangements, and checked the results against IGoR. A later analysis scored TCR-TCR, TCR-HLA and TCR-CMV co-occurrence with hypergeometric tests, applying a repertoire-size bias correction to TCR pairs. False discovery rates were estimated in a later analysis by permuting HLA or CMV assignments 20 times. In a later analysis, co-occurring TCRs were grouped using DBSCAN, and TCRdist sequence similarity was added for clustering within HLA-allele-positive subsets. Co-occurrence clustering excluded repertoires with fewer than 30,000 or more than 120,000 public chains, plus five with anomalous nucleotide sharing. Imported from immuneACCESS, the table was reduced by TCRdb to in-frame sequences with V and J called. These copies leave out some clones; in studies compared against another copy, an unresolved V gene accounts for under half, and the cause of the remainder is not known. D and trimming come from the DNA, and the V and J calls and clone size come from that table. This sample comprises about 83,000 clones, around 78% of them detected only once. The ten largest clones take up under 7% of the sample.

This clone showed up just a few times. Its target antigen remains unknown. The sample holds no much larger clone one base away, and base qualities are not on file. Material for sequencing was PBMCs. The TCR was taken from a man aged 18 to 35 in good health and CMV-seropositive.

The nucleotide sequence is given as TGCGCCAGCAGTGTTCAGGGGGAATGGGAGACCCAGTACTTC. It is translated as CASSVQGEWETQYF. The rearrangement joined TRBV10-2 to TRBJ2-5, and TRBD1 aligns with 7 junction nucleotides. From the cysteine up to the phenylalanine, the CDR3 has a length of 14 residues. This entry keeps only the CDR3 DNA: 42 bases, framed from base 1. Looking up the germline V gene yields CDR1 WSHSY and CDR2 SAAADI. The germline V end is reduced by 4 bases and the J end by 5 bases; junction bases left unmatched: 7.